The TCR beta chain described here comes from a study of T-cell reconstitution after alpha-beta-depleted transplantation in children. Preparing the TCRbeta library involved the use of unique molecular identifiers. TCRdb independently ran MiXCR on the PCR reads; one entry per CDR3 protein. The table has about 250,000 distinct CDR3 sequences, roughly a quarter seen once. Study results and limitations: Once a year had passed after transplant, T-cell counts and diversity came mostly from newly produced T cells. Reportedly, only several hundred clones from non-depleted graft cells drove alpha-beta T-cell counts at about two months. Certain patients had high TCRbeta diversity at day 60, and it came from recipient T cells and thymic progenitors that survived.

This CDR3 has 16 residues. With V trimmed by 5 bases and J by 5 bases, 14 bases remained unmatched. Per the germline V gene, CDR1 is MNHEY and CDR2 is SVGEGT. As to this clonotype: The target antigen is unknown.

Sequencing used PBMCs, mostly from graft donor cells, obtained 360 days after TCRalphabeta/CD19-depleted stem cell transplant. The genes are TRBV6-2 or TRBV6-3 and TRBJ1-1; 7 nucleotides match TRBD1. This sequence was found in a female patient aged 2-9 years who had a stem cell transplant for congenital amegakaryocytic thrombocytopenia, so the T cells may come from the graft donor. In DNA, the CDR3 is TGTGCCAGCAGTAGCCCGGCCGGGAGGGGGCTTACTGAAGCTTTCTTT. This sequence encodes CASSSPAGRGLTEAFF.